This TCR beta chain is drawn from a study of T cell responses to AZD1222 COVID-19 vaccine. The data were produced by immunoSEQ multiplex PCR, yet TCRdb's version contains in-frame clones alone and is incomplete. This sample has 150,000 to 200,000 clones, with 90% to 95% found just once. This CDR3 is 11 amino acids long. The germline CDR1 and CDR2 sequences are KGHSH and LQKENI. The V gene lost 5 bases and the J gene lost 2 bases, with 3 bases spanning the gap. Findings and caveats of the study: Only a handful of AZD1222 recipients, roughly 6 in all, had baseline seropositivity. The donors showed a predominance of white British ancestry and of females, with possible underestimation of clonal diversity.

For this clone: Its cognate antigen is unknown. The same CDR3 can be traced to other DNA sequences in this sample.

V gene TRBV18 combines with J gene TRBJ2-5; D unresolved. The clonotype originates from an adult who received the AZD1222 COVID-19 vaccine. The sequencing used peripheral blood, collected 28 days after the second AZD1222 dose. CDR3 DNA sequence: TGTGCCAGCTCAAGACAAGAGACCCAGTACTTC. As protein: CASSRQETQYF. The variable domain in full, with the rest retrieved from reference TRBV18 and TRBJ2-5, is NAGVMQNPRHLVRRRGQEARLRCSPMKGHSHVYWYRQLPEEGLKFMVYLQKENIIDESGMPKERFSAEFPKEGPSILRIQQVVRGDSAAYFCASSRQETQYFGPGTRLLVL.